The 9 T cell receptor beta chains given below trace back to one sample, sequenced in a study of blood T cells in healthy people across ages. For the second PCR, which ran for about 7 to 11 cycles, a sample-barcoded 5' primer and a J-beta primer mix were used. TCRdb fed the 5' RACE reads into MiXCR, producing one record per CDR3 protein. The sample holds about 600,000 distinct CDR3 sequences, around 48% seen once. The sequenced sample was blood. The receptors derive from a man older than 75 in good health.

The J gene is TRBJ2-7, the V gene TRBV12-3 or TRBV12-4; 7 positions match TRBD2. J was trimmed by 2 bases and V by 5 bases; bases with no gene match: 6. This CDR3 has 14 residues. CDR3 residues: CASSLGLVTYEQYF. The CDR3 DNA is TGTGCCAGCAGTCTTGGACTAGTGACCTACGAGCAGTACTTC.

This chain connects TRBV4-1 to TRBJ2-4, with a possible D match to TRBD1 (6 bases). The germline CDR1 and CDR2 sequences are MGHRA and YSYEKL. The CDR3 is 15 amino acids. Between the trimmed V and J ends, which lost 0 bases and 7 bases, there was a span of 13 bases. CDR3 in DNA: TGCGCCAGCAGCCAAGAGGGGACGAGGGGGAACATTCAGTACTTC. Translated: CASSQEGTRGNIQYF.

In this sample, this clonotype turned up a few times. The genes are TRBV29-1 and TRBJ1-5; tentatively, D is TRBD1 (6 bases). Trimming removed 5 bases from V and 7 bases from J, with 15 bases in between. Germline V gene lookup returns CDR1 SQVTM and CDR2 ANQGSEA. This CDR3 has 13 amino acids. The CDR3, as DNA: TGCAGCGTTTCGTTCGGACAGTTGCAGCCCCAGCATTTT. Translating gives CSVSFGQLQPQHF.

The V and J genes are TRBV29-1 and TRBJ1-1; 7 bases agree with TRBD1. CDR1 and CDR2 from the germline V gene are SQVTM and ANQGSEA. The V gene end was trimmed by 7 bases and the J gene end by 0 bases; junction bases not matched to a gene: 8. CDR3 length: 14 amino acids. The CDR3 nucleotides read TGCAGCGCCTACCCGACAGGGATGAACACTGAAGCTTTCTTT. Residues: CSAYPTGMNTEAFF.

This chain uses TRBV5-1 with TRBJ2-1; TRBD2 matches 12 bases. The CDR3 consists of 17 residues. Unmatched junction bases numbered 12, after V lost 4 bases and J lost 7 bases. The germline CDR1 and CDR2 sequences are SGHRS and YFSETQ. The DNA for the CDR3 is TGCGCCAGCAGCGTCCTAGCGGGGGGGCCTCCGGGTAATGAGCAGTTCTTC. Residues: CASSVLAGGPPGNEQFF.

The chain recombines TRBV12-3 or TRBV12-4 with TRBJ2-3; the D is unclear. Between the trimmed V and J ends, which lost 6 bases and 3 bases, there was a span of 7 bases. The CDR3 sequence is 12 residues long. CDR3 in DNA: TGTGCCAGCAGGGTTAGAACAGATACGCAGTATTTT. Its protein product is CASRVRTDTQYF.

V gene TRBV7-2 combines with J gene TRBJ2-1; 9 positions match TRBD1. The ends lost 3 bases at V and 8 bases at J; junction bases unmatched: 5. The germline CDR1 and CDR2 sequences are SGHTA and FQGNSA. The CDR3 contains 14 residues. In nucleotides, the CDR3 is TGTGCCAGCAGCTTTGACAGGGGGTTGGATGAGCAGTTCTTC. This sequence encodes CASSFDRGLDEQFF.

This clonotype showed up just a few times. V usage is TRBV5-1 and J usage is TRBJ2-3, with 9 bases fitting TRBD2. The CDR3 has 16 residues. Germline V gene sequence: CDR1 SGHRS, CDR2 YFSETQ. After removal of 5 bases from V and 4 bases from J, the junction contained 11 bases not matched to a gene. The CDR3 is CASSPPLAGSPDTQYF. The CDR3 region has the DNA TGCGCCAGCAGTCCACCCCTAGCGGGATCTCCAGATACGCAGTATTTT.

This clonotype has only a few counts. The gene calls are TRBV2 and TRBJ1-2; 9 nucleotides align to TRBD1. The CDR3 has 12 amino acids. Germline V gene sequence: CDR1 SNHLY, CDR2 FYNNEI. V shed 5 bases and J 6 bases; nucleotides not matched to a gene: 1. CDR3 sequence: CASSWDRDGYTF. Here the CDR3 DNA reads TGTGCCAGCAGTTGGGACAGGGATGGCTACACCTTC.